The 24 T cell receptor beta chains given below trace back to one sample, sequenced in a study of cytomegalovirus exposure and HLA in healthy donors (dated by TCRdb to about 2017). Receptor amplification or capture employed the immunoSEQ multiplex PCR assay. The multiplex PCR relied on a mix of 60 forward primers for TCR Vbeta segments and 13 reverse primers for TCR Jbeta segments. TCRdb retrieved this table from immuneACCESS and kept in-frame rearrangements only. Not all clones are present; in checked studies, unresolved V genes account for under half, and no reason is known for the remainder. In this sample the table shows approximately 190,000 clones, more than 70% of which occur a single time. Clones ranked in the top ten supply about 0.26% of the sample. The sample comprised PBMCs. The source of these receptors is a boy younger than 18 in good health and CMV-seronegative.

The CDR3 DNA reads TGTGCCAGCAGCTCGACAGGGGCTACCTACGAGCAGTACTTC. Protein product: CASSSTGATYEQYF. V usage is TRBV7-6 and J usage is TRBJ2-7; 8 bases are shared with TRBD1. Germline values: CDR1 SGHVS, CDR2 FNYEAQ. The V gene end was trimmed by 4 bases and the J gene end by 2 bases; junction bases not matched to a gene: 4. The CDR3 length is 14 residues.

The rearrangement links TRBV19 to TRBJ2-7; 9 bases align to TRBD2. Germline assignment: CDR1 LNHDA and CDR2 SQIVND (reference sequence). V shed 4 bases, J shed 2 bases, and the junction held 3 bases outside the gene matches. There are 14 residues in the CDR3. The CDR3 region is CASSTIAGAYEQYF. CDR3 nucleotides: TGTGCCAGTAGTACTATAGCGGGAGCCTACGAGCAGTACTTC.

This chain joins TRBV27 and TRBJ2-1; the D gene is possibly TRBD1 (5 bases). CDR1 and CDR2 from the germline V gene are MNHEY and SMNVEV (reference sequence). The length of the CDR3 is 12 residues. Trimming pared 3 bases from V and 8 bases from J, leaving 8 bases between. The DNA for the CDR3 is TGTGCCAGCAGTTTTCAGGGCTATGAGCAGTTCTTC. As protein: CASSFQGYEQFF.

The chain recombines TRBV7-3 with TRBJ1-2; TRBD1 aligns across 7 bases. The CDR3 is made up of 14 amino acids. The V gene's germline CDR1 is SGHTA and CDR2 FQGTGA. J gave up 8 bases and V 5 bases, and 11 bases lay outside the gene matches. The CDR3 spells CASSPGGGVGGYTF. CDR3 bases: TGTGCCAGCAGCCCCGGAGGGGGCGTCGGCGGCTACACCTTC.

The J gene is TRBJ1-1, the V gene TRBV28; no clear D gene. With 2 bases removed from V and 0 bases from J, the gap between germline ends came to 10 bases. Germline lookup yields CDR1 MDHEN and CDR2 SYDVKM. The CDR3 totals 15 residues. CDR3 protein: CASSLMEQMNTEAFF. The CDR3 coding sequence is TGTGCCAGCAGTTTAATGGAGCAGATGAACACTGAAGCTTTCTTT.

The gene calls are TRBV9 and TRBJ1-1, with D hard to call. Trimming removed 3 bases at V and 4 bases at J, with 7 bases between. The CDR3 runs to 12 residues. Germline values: CDR1 SGDLS, CDR2 YYNGEE. This chain's CDR3 is CASSAEGTEAFF. In DNA form, the CDR3 reads TGTGCCAGCAGCGCGGAGGGCACTGAAGCTTTCTTT.

The chain couples TRBV12-1 to TRBJ2-7; the tabulated D call, TRBD1, remains unverified against the DNA. TRBV12-1 is shown as a pseudogene. The CDR3 spans 15 residues. The CDR3: CASTLRGDVNTEQYF. The CDR3 region has the DNA TGTGCCAGCACTCTCAGGGGGGACGTAAACACCGAGCAGTACTTC.

The chain couples TRBV30 to TRBJ2-7; 10 bases match TRBD2. This CDR3 has 14 residues. Trimming at V came to 1 base and at J to 2 bases, leaving 2 bases not matched to a gene. Germline CDR1 and CDR2: GTSNPN and SVGIG (reference sequence). The CDR3 spells CAWSALAGAYEQYF. CDR3 bases: TGTGCCTGGAGTGCGCTAGCGGGAGCCTACGAGCAGTACTTC. Complete variable domain (other parts from reference TRBV30 and TRBJ2-7): SQTIHQWPATLVQPVGSPLSLECTVEGTSNPNLYWYRQAAGRGLQLLFYSVGIGQISSEVPQNLSASRPQDRQFILSSKKLLLSDSGFYLCAWSALAGAYEQYFGPGTRLTVT.

The chain links TRBV30 to TRBJ2-7, with 8 bases aligning to TRBD2. Per germline, CDR1 GTSNPN and CDR2 SVGIG (reference sequence). This CDR3 is 14 amino acids long. V dropped 0 bases and J dropped 0; count of bases not matched to a gene: 1. Here the CDR3 DNA reads TGTGCCTGGAGTGTAGCGGGGGCCTCCTACGAGCAGTACTTC. Residues: CAWSVAGASYEQYF.

The chain employs TRBV28 and TRBJ2-1; D is perhaps TRBD2 (6 bases). CDR3 size: 16 residues. Trimming shortened V by 6 bases and J by 1 base, and 16 bases separated the two germline ends. Germline CDR1 is MDHEN and CDR2 is SYDVKM. CDR3 bases: TGTGCCAGCAGCCGCCGGGACTGGGGGTCCTACAATGAGCAGTTCTTC. Amino acids: CASSRRDWGSYNEQFF.

This chain uses TRBV9 with TRBJ1-5, with a weak D call TRBD1 (6 bases). Germline-derived CDR1 and CDR2 are SGDLS and YYNGEE. The CDR3 totals 14 residues. Trimming stripped 0 bases from V and 5 bases from J, with 9 bases between. This CDR3 reads CASSVGAGDQPQHF. The CDR3 DNA is TGTGCCAGCAGCGTAGGAGCAGGGGATCAGCCCCAGCATTTT.

The V call is TRBV4-1, the J call TRBJ2-1; D perhaps matches TRBD1 (5 bases). CDR3 length: 16 residues. Looked up from germline, CDR1 is MGHRA and CDR2 is YSYEKL. V dropped 0 bases and J dropped 4 bases, with 13 bases sitting between them. The CDR3 nucleotides read TGCGCCAGCAGCCAAGATCGCCCGACAGATTACAATGAGCAGTTCTTC. Protein sequence: CASSQDRPTDYNEQFF.

V gene TRBV6-4 combines with J gene TRBJ1-3; D uncertain. Germline CDR1 MRHNA, CDR2 SNTAGT. The CDR3 runs 15 residues. The V gene lost 2 bases and the J gene lost 3 bases, with 11 bases spanning the gap. This CDR3 is CASSDPTEFGNTIYF. The CDR3 DNA sequence: TGTGCCAGCAGTGACCCCACAGAGTTTGGAAACACCATATATTTT.

The chain recombines TRBV18 with TRBJ1-2; 9 nucleotides match TRBD1. Germline CDR1 reads KGHSH; CDR2 reads LQKENI. The V segment lost 3 bases and the J segment 4 bases; nucleotides outside the gene matches: 6. The CDR3 totals 15 residues. CDR3 sequence reads: CASSPWTGDGYGYTF. The DNA for the CDR3 is TGTGCCAGCTCACCCTGGACAGGGGATGGCTATGGCTACACCTTC.

J is TRBJ1-2 and V is TRBV4-1; no definite D call. Looked up from germline, CDR1 is MGHRA and CDR2 is YSYEKL. The CDR3 runs 16 residues. Trimming left V 0 bases short and J 4 bases short, with 15 bases between. This CDR3 reads CASSQDMGRIIYGYTF. The CDR3 region has the DNA TGCGCCAGCAGCCAAGATATGGGCAGGATTATCTATGGCTACACCTTC.

The chain recombines TRBV20-1 with TRBJ2-7, with unresolved D. The germline V gene has CDR1 DFQATT and CDR2 SNEGSKA (reference sequence). V lost 2 bases and J lost 6, with 8 bases in between. The CDR3 covers 11 residues. The CDR3 DNA sequence: TGCAGTGCTAGACTAGTAAGCGAGCAGTACTTC. Translated, it gives CSARLVSEQYF.

V gene TRBV15 combines with J gene TRBJ1-5, with a tentative D call TRBD1 (6 bases). Germline loops: CDR1 LNHNV, CDR2 YYDKDF (reference sequence). V was cut by 5 bases and J by 8 bases, with 10 bases left in between. The CDR3 is 12 residues long. In DNA form, the CDR3 reads TGTGCCACCAGCCAGGGGCTGGAGCCCCAGCATTTT. Its translation is CATSQGLEPQHF.

The rearrangement uses TRBV2 and TRBJ1-1, with D maybe TRBD1 (5 bases). V was trimmed by 1 base and J by 11 bases, leaving 8 bases between them. From germline, CDR1 is SNHLY and CDR2 FYNNEI. This CDR3 is 11 amino acids long. The CDR3 spells CASSEGGGAFF. Here the CDR3 DNA reads TGTGCCAGCAGTGAAGGTGGGGGGGCTTTCTTT.

The J gene is TRBJ1-2, the V gene TRBV29-1; 8 bases match TRBD1. Germline CDR1 reads SQVTM; CDR2 reads ANQGSEA. The J segment lost 7 bases and the V segment lost 7 bases, leaving 5 bases of the junction unmatched. This CDR3 is built from 11 residues. CDR3 sequence: CSAQGAGGYTF. For the CDR3, the DNA is TGCAGCGCCCAGGGGGCTGGTGGCTACACCTTC.

The rearrangement joins TRBV2 to TRBJ2-7; D not resolved. Deletions cut 4 bases from V and 0 bases from J, with 7 bases between. CDR1 is SNHLY and CDR2 is FYNNEI in the germline V gene. The CDR3 consists of 13 residues. The CDR3 bases are TGTGCCAGCAGTGCCCACAGCTCCTACGAGCAGTACTTC. As protein: CASSAHSSYEQYF.

The chain uses TRBV7-6 and TRBJ2-7; 9 bases map to TRBD2. The CDR3 is made up of 17 amino acids. Germline V CDR1 and CDR2: SGHVS, FNYEAQ. The V segment lost 2 bases and the J segment 3 bases; nucleotides outside the gene matches: 11. The CDR3 loop reads CASSLSWGASGNYEQYF. DNA of the CDR3: TGTGCCAGCAGCTTAAGTTGGGGGGCTAGCGGGAACTACGAGCAGTACTTC.

The chain is built from TRBV27 and TRBJ1-4; weak D call: TRBD1 (5 bases). Trimming took 6 bases from V and 1 from J, leaving 15 bases between them. The CDR3 length is 16 residues. CDR1 and CDR2 from the germline V gene are MNHEY and SMNVEV (reference sequence). The CDR3: CASSQGGVITNEKLFF. The CDR3 DNA sequence: TGTGCCAGCAGCCAGGGAGGGGTGATAACTAATGAAAAACTGTTTTTT. The entire variable domain, with the rest obtained from reference TRBV27 and TRBJ1-4, is as follows: EAQVTQNPRYLITVTGKKLTVTCSQNMNHEYMSWYRQDPGLGLRQIYYSMNVEVTDKGDVPEGYKVSRKEKRNFPLILESPSPNQTSLYFCASSQGGVITNEKLFFGSGTQLSVL.

This chain connects TRBV11-2 to TRBJ2-7, with 8 bases fitting TRBD2. V shed 0 bases, J shed 2 bases, and the junction held 12 bases outside the gene matches. The germline V gene encodes CDR1 SGHAT and CDR2 FQNNGV. This CDR3 comprises 18 residues. The CDR3 region has the DNA TGTGCCAGCAGCTTAGATCCAGCGGGGGTGGCCCAAACCTACGAGCAGTACTTC. The encoded protein is CASSLDPAGVAQTYEQYF.

V and J are TRBV6-5 and TRBJ2-1; TRBD2 matches 11 bases. The germline gives CDR1 MNHEY, CDR2 SVGAGI. V shed 4 bases, J shed 7 bases, and the junction held 9 bases outside the gene matches. The CDR3 extends over 16 amino acids. DNA of the CDR3: TGTGCCAGCAGTTCCACCCTAGCGGGAGGTGGGAATGAGCAGTTCTTC. Translating it yields CASSSTLAGGGNEQFF.